This TCR beta chain was observed in a study of cytomegalovirus exposure and HLA in healthy donors. It was healthy bone marrow donors who served as donors. A multiplex PCR was run with 60 Vbeta primers and 13 Jbeta primers. Method: immunoSEQ multiplex PCR; TCRdb's copy keeps in-frame clones and lacks some. The sample carries around 60,000 clones, around 75% recorded once. Germline V gene sequence: CDR1 MNHEY, CDR2 SMNVEV (reference sequence). The CDR3 runs to 14 residues. The germline V and J ends were trimmed by 3 bases and 4 bases, with 9 bases remaining between them. The genes are TRBV27 and TRBJ2-2, with D tentatively TRBD1 (5 bases). Sequenced material: PBMCs. The TCR comes from a man aged 50 or older in good health and CMV-seropositive. CDR3 bases: TGTGCCAGCAGTTTCTTTCAGGGCACCGGGGAGCTGTTTTTT. Its translation is CASSFFQGTGELFF.